These T cell receptor beta chains were read from a single sample in a study of cytomegalovirus exposure and HLA in healthy donors. The table came from immunoSEQ multiplex PCR; TCRdb's copy has only in-frame clones and leaves some out. Among around 140,000 clones, 76% were seen once, and the ten largest hold approximately 1.8%. Sequencing was performed on PBMCs. The receptor source for this set is a female donor in good health and CMV-seropositive. CDR3s include the opening cysteine and the closing phenylalanine or tryptophan. D genes are given only for firm matches. Expanded clones get a size class; other rows say once, few or many, or leave the size out.

D	length	V	size	J	CDR3	DNA
NA	13	TRBV7-9	NA	TRBJ2-2	CASSLLDTGELFF	TGTGCCAGCAGCTTGTTAGACACCGGGGAGCTGTTTTTT
TRBD2	16	TRBV9	NA	TRBJ2-2	CASSGASGTNTGELFF	TGTGCCAGCAGCGGTGCTAGCGGCACGAACACCGGGGAGCTGTTTTTT
NA	14	TRBV5-1	NA	TRBJ1-4	CASSLLREGEKLFF	TGCGCCAGCAGCTTGCTCAGGGAAGGTGAAAAACTGTTTTTT
TRBD1	13	TRBV5-1	once	TRBJ2-3	CASSLAGGDTQYF	TGCGCCAGCAGCTTGGCAGGGGGAGATACGCAGTATTTT
NA	13	TRBV7-8	NA	TRBJ1-2	CASTPDRAYGYTF	TGTGCCAGCACCCCGGACAGAGCCTATGGCTACACCTTC
TRBD2	15	TRBV28	NA	TRBJ2-1	CASSFLAGGYNEQFF	TGTGCCAGCAGTTTCCTAGCGGGAGGCTACAATGAGCAGTTCTTC
NA	14	TRBV28	NA	TRBJ1-5	CASSHDRSGQPQHF	TGTGCCAGCAGCCACGACAGGTCAGGTCAGCCCCAGCATTTT
TRBD2	13	TRBV2	NA	TRBJ2-7	CASMRDYSYEQYF	TGTGCCAGCATGAGGGACTACTCCTACGAGCAGTACTTC
NA	20	TRBV6-1	few	TRBJ2-3	CASSEANSVWSESHSDTQYF	TGTGCCAGCAGTGAAGCTAATTCTGTCTGGAGCGAGAGTCATTCAGATACGCAGTATTTT
TRBD1	14	TRBV30	NA	TRBJ2-7	CAWSPGTGDYEQYF	TGTGCCTGGAGTCCCGGGACAGGGGACTACGAGCAGTACTTC
TRBD2	14	TRBV27	NA	TRBJ2-5	CASSPSAGGETQYF	TGTGCCAGCAGTCCGTCAGCGGGGGGGGAGACCCAGTACTTC
TRBD1	14	TRBV7-8	NA	TRBJ2-7	CASSFRDRGSEQYF	TGTGCCAGCAGCTTCCGGGACAGGGGTTCCGAGCAGTACTTC
NA	12	TRBV6-5	few	TRBJ2-1	CASREPYNEQFF	TGTGCCAGCCGGGAGCCTTACAATGAGCAGTTCTTC
NA	13	TRBV6-5	NA	TRBJ2-7	CASSRPGSYEQYF	TGTGCCAGCAGTCGCCCAGGTTCCTACGAGCAGTACTTC
TRBD1	15	TRBV19	NA	TRBJ1-1	CASSIRTGGWTEAFF	TGTGCCAGTAGTATAAGGACAGGGGGCTGGACTGAAGCTTTCTTT
NA	14	TRBV18	NA	TRBJ1-2	CASSPRNFNYGYTF	TGTGCCAGCTCACCGAGAAATTTTAACTATGGCTACACCTTC
NA	14	TRBV6-4	NA	TRBJ1-2	CASSDSAGADGYTF	TGTGCCAGCAGTGACTCTGCAGGGGCGGACGGCTACACCTTC
TRBD1	16	TRBV14	NA	TRBJ1-4	CASSLGLGQGNEKLFF	TGTGCCAGCAGCCTCGGTCTAGGACAGGGGAACGAAAAACTGTTTTTT
TRBD1	13	TRBV2	NA	TRBJ1-1	CASTATGTTEAFF	TGTGCCAGCACCGCGACAGGGACCACTGAAGCTTTCTTT
NA	17	TRBV7-9	few	TRBJ2-1	CASSSQRRRATYNEQFF	TGTGCCAGCAGCTCTCAGCGGCGGAGGGCTACGTACAATGAGCAGTTCTTC
TRBD1	14	TRBV7-6	NA	TRBJ2-7	CASSPGTGSYEQYF	TGTGCCAGCAGTCCCGGGACAGGGTCGTACGAGCAGTACTTC
TRBD1	14	TRBV29-1	NA	TRBJ1-1	CSVDRGHGNTEAFF	TGCAGCGTTGATAGGGGGCATGGGAACACTGAAGCTTTCTTT
TRBD1	15	TRBV11-2	NA	TRBJ2-7	CASSYTGGGSYEQYF	TGTGCCAGCAGTTATACAGGGGGAGGCTCCTACGAGCAGTACTTC
TRBD2	14	TRBV2	NA	TRBJ2-2	CASGTSVNTGELFF	TGTGCCAGCGGGACTAGCGTAAACACCGGGGAGCTGTTTTTT
NA	14	TRBV5-8	NA	TRBJ1-2	CASKLPTAYYGYTF	TGTGCCAGCAAACTTCCGACAGCGTACTATGGCTACACCTTC
TRBD1	15	TRBV7-9	NA	TRBJ1-2	CASSEGQGGYYGYTF	TGTGCCAGCAGCGAGGGACAGGGGGGATATTATGGCTACACCTTC
TRBD1	15	TRBV6-5	NA	TRBJ2-7	CASSKGQGDTYEQYF	TGTGCCAGCAGTAAGGGACAGGGGGATACCTACGAGCAGTACTTC
TRBD2	14	TRBV10-3	NA	TRBJ2-7	CAIKGTSGVYEQYF	TGTGCCATCAAGGGGACTAGCGGGGTCTACGAGCAGTACTTC
NA	15	TRBV19	once	TRBJ2-2	CASSPSSHHTGELFF	TGTGCCAGTAGTCCTTCTAGCCACCACACCGGGGAGCTGTTTTTT
NA	12	TRBV28	NA	TRBJ1-2	CVSSSTSYGYTF	TGTGTCAGCAGCTCAACATCCTATGGCTACACCTTC
NA	13	TRBV13	NA	TRBJ2-7	CASSLGWPAEQYF	TGTGCCAGCAGCTTAGGCTGGCCCGCCGAGCAGTACTTC
TRBD1	15	TRBV19	many	TRBJ1-1	CASSVQGAMNTEAFF	TGTGCCAGTAGTGTACAGGGGGCAATGAACACTGAAGCTTTCTTT
NA	14	TRBV6-1	NA	TRBJ2-7	CASSVSGSVYEQYF	TGTGCCAGCAGTGTCTCAGGGTCGGTCTACGAGCAGTACTTC
TRBD1	16	TRBV6-1	NA	TRBJ2-7	CASSEASDRVGYEQYF	TGTGCCAGCAGTGAAGCCTCCGACAGGGTCGGGTACGAGCAGTACTTC
NA	12	TRBV6-1	NA	TRBJ1-1	CASIRMNTEAFF	TGTGCCAGCATCAGGATGAACACTGAAGCTTTCTTT
NA	13	TRBV10-1	NA	TRBJ1-1	CASSYNKNTEAFF	TGCGCCAGCAGTTATAACAAGAACACTGAAGCTTTCTTT
TRBD1	14	TRBV2	NA	TRBJ2-3	CASKDRASTDTQYF	TGTGCCAGCAAGGACAGGGCAAGCACAGATACGCAGTATTTT
NA	15	TRBV5-1	NA	TRBJ1-1	CASSLGGRSDTEAFF	TGCGCCAGCAGTTTGGGAGGGAGGTCTGACACTGAAGCTTTCTTT
TRBD1	15	TRBV7-8	once	TRBJ2-7	CASSLRDREFDEQYF	TGTGCCAGCAGCCTAAGGGACAGGGAGTTCGACGAGCAGTACTTC
TRBD2	13	TRBV6-6	once	TRBJ2-7	CATTSSGGYEQYF	TGTGCCACCACTTCTAGCGGGGGCTACGAGCAGTACTTC
TRBD2	15	TRBV7-9	NA	TRBJ2-1	CASRVLAARGDEQFF	TGTGCCAGCAGGGTCCTAGCGGCCCGTGGGGATGAGCAGTTCTTC
NA	14	TRBV4-1	NA	TRBJ2-3	CASSQESRSDTQYF	TGCGCCAGCAGCCAAGAATCGCGGTCAGATACGCAGTATTTT
NA	12	TRBV5-6	NA	TRBJ1-1	CASSLADTEAFF	TGTGCCAGCAGCTTGGCGGACACTGAAGCTTTCTTT
NA	14	TRBV7-2	NA	TRBJ2-3	CASSFGDTTDTQYF	TGTGCCAGCAGCTTTGGGGACACCACAGATACGCAGTATTTT
NA	14	TRBV25-1	NA	TRBJ1-2	CASSVGGGAGGYTF	TGTGCCAGCAGTGTCGGGGGAGGGGCCGGGGGCTACACCTTC
TRBD1	19	TRBV7-6	NA	TRBJ2-6	CASSPRPDRDPSGANVLTF	TGTGCCAGCAGCCCTCGACCGGACAGGGACCCCTCTGGGGCCAACGTCCTGACTTTC
NA	14	TRBV6-6	once	TRBJ2-7	CASSYTGSTYEQYF	TGTGCCAGCAGTTACACAGGGAGCACCTACGAGCAGTACTTC
TRBD2	14	TRBV2	once	TRBJ2-7	CASSEGAGANEQYF	TGTGCCAGCAGTGAAGGGGCGGGAGCTAACGAGCAGTACTTC
NA	15	TRBV7-2	few	TRBJ1-1	CASSSQPQWNTEAFF	TGTGCCAGCAGCTCCCAACCTCAGTGGAACACTGAAGCTTTCTTT
TRBD2	15	TRBV5-1	once	TRBJ2-1	CASEERGGKYNEQFF	TGCGCCAGTGAGGAGCGGGGGGGCAAGTACAATGAGCAGTTCTTC
TRBD2	14	TRBV19	NA	TRBJ2-1	CASSIAGGRNEQFF	TGTGCCAGTAGTATAGCGGGAGGGCGCAATGAGCAGTTCTTC
NA	14	TRBV4-1	NA	TRBJ1-2	CASSQDHTGDGYTF	TGCGCCAGCAGCCAAGATCACACAGGTGATGGCTACACCTTC
TRBD2	15	TRBV5-1	NA	TRBJ2-5	CASSLDRLAMKTQYF	TGCGCCAGCAGCCTCGACCGACTAGCGATGAAGACCCAGTACTTC
NA	12	TRBV6-1	NA	TRBJ2-1	CASRIRGNEQFF	TGTGCCAGCAGAATCAGGGGAAATGAGCAGTTCTTC
TRBD2	20	TRBV28	NA	TRBJ2-3	CASSRRTSGRAIARTDTQYF	TGTGCCAGCAGCAGACGGACTAGCGGGAGGGCCATAGCCCGCACAGATACGCAGTATTTT
NA	14	TRBV13	once	TRBJ2-1	CASSSDGGRNEQFF	TGTGCCAGCAGCTCTGATGGAGGGAGGAATGAGCAGTTCTTC
TRBD1	16	TRBV5-6	NA	TRBJ1-1	CASSLTPTGMNTEAFF	TGTGCCAGCAGCTTGACCCCGACAGGGATGAACACTGAAGCTTTCTTT
TRBD1	14	TRBV28	NA	TRBJ1-4	CASSDRGGNEKLFF	TGTGCCAGCAGTGACAGGGGAGGTAATGAAAAACTGTTTTTT